Reported below is one TCR beta chain. The antigen remains unidentified. The source of the sample is a study of monozygotic twins with inflammatory bowel disease. Whole-study results and caveats: Twin pairs that were concordant did not differ from discordant pairs in repertoire similarity, possibly from limited power.

TCRdb re-called the 5' RACE reads, yielding one record per CDR3 amino acid sequence without DNA. Its clone listing holds around 200,000 distinct CDR3 sequences. CDR1 and CDR2 (germline): SGHTA, FQGNSA. The CDR3 consists of 16 residues. The source of this sequence is a human donor with ulcerative colitis or Crohn's disease, or a healthy co-twin of an affected twin (not recorded which). The rearrangement links TRBV7-2 to TRBJ1-6. The sample taken for sequencing was blood. CDR3 amino acids: CASSPWRDGPPSPLHF.